A selection of T cell receptor beta chains follows, all from one sample in a study of blood T cell repertoires in COVID-19. Assay: immunoSEQ multiplex PCR; the TCRdb copy retains only in-frame clones and omits some. The sample lists around 100,000 clones, 84% occurring once. The material sequenced was peripheral blood. All receptors derive from a human donor in a cohort sampled during active COVID-19. CDR3s include the opening cysteine and the closing phenylalanine or tryptophan. The order of the fields is D gene, clone size, J gene, V gene, CDR3 protein, CDR3 DNA. A D gene is named only where the DNA matches it firmly. Only part of the rows carry a size: once, few, many, or a class if the clone is expanded.

D gene: TRBD1
clone size: -
J gene: TRBJ1-6
V gene: TRBV6-5
CDR3 protein: CASRGDRVYSPLHF
CDR3 DNA: TGTGCCAGCAGAGGGGACAGAGTATATTCACCCCTCCACTTT

D gene: TRBD1
clone size: once
J gene: TRBJ1-6
V gene: TRBV7-2
CDR3 protein: CASSLVRRRGTNSPLHF
CDR3 DNA: TGTGCCAGCAGCTTAGTTCGGCGCAGGGGGACTAATTCACCCCTCCACTTT

D gene: TRBD1
clone size: -
J gene: TRBJ1-1
V gene: TRBV5-1
CDR3 protein: CASSLQGAAEAFF
CDR3 DNA: TGCGCCAGCAGCCTACAGGGGGCGGCTGAAGCTTTCTTT

D gene: -
clone size: -
J gene: TRBJ1-3
V gene: TRBV20-1
CDR3 protein: CSATDRLSGNTIYF
CDR3 DNA: TGCAGTGCTACTGACCGTCTCTCTGGAAACACCATATATTTT

D gene: -
clone size: -
J gene: TRBJ1-4
V gene: TRBV19
CDR3 protein: CATGRGEKLFF
CDR3 DNA: TGTGCCACTGGGCGAGGGGAAAAACTGTTTTTT

D gene: TRBD2
clone size: once
J gene: TRBJ2-5
V gene: TRBV7-9
CDR3 protein: CASSFLGTSGGLGETQYF
CDR3 DNA: TGTGCCAGCAGCTTTCTCGGGACTAGCGGGGGATTAGGGGAGACCCAGTACTTC

D gene: -
clone size: -
J gene: TRBJ1-1
V gene: TRBV6-5
CDR3 protein: CASNPYIDSEAFF
CDR3 DNA: TGTGCCAGCAATCCGTATATAGACAGTGAAGCTTTCTTT

D gene: -
clone size: -
J gene: TRBJ1-2
V gene: TRBV27
CDR3 protein: CASSLKKEYGYTF
CDR3 DNA: TGTGCCAGCAGTTTAAAGAAAGAGTATGGCTACACCTTC

D gene: TRBD2
clone size: once
J gene: TRBJ2-3
V gene: TRBV4-1
CDR3 protein: CASSHLGLAGGLKGTDTQYF
CDR3 DNA: TGCGCCAGCAGCCACCTCGGACTAGCGGGGGGCCTGAAGGGCACAGATACGCAGTATTTT

D gene: TRBD2
clone size: -
J gene: TRBJ2-4
V gene: TRBV6-5
CDR3 protein: CASSYSSLAGFDIQYF
CDR3 DNA: TGTGCCAGCAGTTACTCGAGTCTAGCGGGTTTTGACATTCAGTACTTC

D gene: -
clone size: -
J gene: TRBJ1-5
V gene: TRBV9
CDR3 protein: CASSVGAGNQPQHF
CDR3 DNA: TGTGCCAGCAGCGTAGGCGCGGGCAATCAGCCCCAGCATTTT

D gene: TRBD2
clone size: -
J gene: TRBJ2-5
V gene: TRBV7-2
CDR3 protein: CASSSRLAGDQETQYF
CDR3 DNA: TGTGCCAGCAGCTCTCGACTAGCGGGGGATCAAGAGACCCAGTACTTC

D gene: TRBD1
clone size: -
J gene: TRBJ1-1
V gene: TRBV18
CDR3 protein: CASSQTGGDTEAFF
CDR3 DNA: TGTGCCAGCTCACAGACAGGGGGGGACACTGAAGCTTTCTTT

D gene: -
clone size: -
J gene: TRBJ2-1
V gene: TRBV7-9
CDR3 protein: CASSLLGIGGEQFF
CDR3 DNA: TGTGCCAGCAGCTTATTGGGAATAGGGGGTGAGCAGTTCTTC

D gene: -
clone size: few
J gene: TRBJ2-7
V gene: TRBV29-1
CDR3 protein: CSVKSDSGYEQYF
CDR3 DNA: TGCAGCGTGAAATCAGACAGTGGCTACGAGCAGTACTTC

D gene: TRBD2
clone size: -
J gene: TRBJ2-1
V gene: TRBV7-9
CDR3 protein: CASSPNPTSGGERNEQFF
CDR3 DNA: TGTGCCAGCAGCCCGAACCCCACTAGCGGGGGGGAAAGGAATGAGCAGTTCTTC

D gene: -
clone size: -
J gene: TRBJ1-2
V gene: TRBV7-2
CDR3 protein: CASSSLGHYGYTF
CDR3 DNA: TGTGCCAGCAGCTCACTAGGCCACTATGGCTACACCTTC

D gene: TRBD2
clone size: -
J gene: TRBJ2-2
V gene: TRBV10-3
CDR3 protein: CAISASAGGTGELFF
CDR3 DNA: TGTGCCATCAGTGCCTCAGCGGGGGGCACCGGGGAGCTGTTTTTT

D gene: -
clone size: -
J gene: TRBJ1-4
V gene: TRBV5-1
CDR3 protein: CASSLSGNEKLFF
CDR3 DNA: TGCGCCAGCAGCTTGTCCGGGAATGAAAAACTGTTTTTT

D gene: -
clone size: -
J gene: TRBJ1-4
V gene: TRBV3-1/TRBV3-2
CDR3 protein: CASSLGGPVATNEKLFF
CDR3 DNA: TGTGCCAGCAGCCTTGGAGGGCCGGTTGCAACTAATGAAAAACTGTTTTTT

D gene: -
clone size: -
J gene: TRBJ2-1
V gene: TRBV7-2
CDR3 protein: CASSLEGGAGYEQFF
CDR3 DNA: TGTGCCAGCAGCTTAGAAGGAGGGGCTGGGTATGAGCAGTTCTTC

D gene: TRBD1
clone size: -
J gene: TRBJ1-5
V gene: TRBV5-6
CDR3 protein: CASSMGQGPSNQPQHF
CDR3 DNA: TGTGCCAGCAGCATGGGACAGGGCCCTAGCAATCAGCCCCAGCATTTT

D gene: TRBD1
clone size: -
J gene: TRBJ2-7
V gene: TRBV6-2/TRBV6-3
CDR3 protein: CASSYRGQGLNEYF
CDR3 DNA: TGTGCCAGCAGTTACCGGGGACAGGGCCTGAATGAGTACTTC

D gene: -
clone size: few
J gene: TRBJ1-5
V gene: TRBV10-3
CDR3 protein: CAISEGEDSNQPQHF
CDR3 DNA: TGTGCCATCAGTGAGGGGGAGGATAGCAATCAGCCCCAGCATTTT

D gene: TRBD2
clone size: -
J gene: TRBJ2-7
V gene: TRBV19
CDR3 protein: CASSTKAGGTSYEQYF
CDR3 DNA: TGTGCCAGTAGTACCAAAGCGGGGGGGACCTCCTACGAGCAGTACTTC

D gene: -
clone size: -
J gene: TRBJ1-3
V gene: TRBV13
CDR3 protein: CASSLAGSSGNTIYF
CDR3 DNA: TGTGCCAGCAGCTTAGCCGGGAGCTCTGGAAACACCATATATTTT

D gene: -
clone size: -
J gene: TRBJ1-2
V gene: TRBV6-2/TRBV6-3
CDR3 protein: CASSPDGRFSGYTF
CDR3 DNA: TGTGCCAGCAGCCCCGACGGGAGGTTCTCTGGCTACACCTTC

D gene: -
clone size: once
J gene: TRBJ1-1
V gene: TRBV12-3/TRBV12-4
CDR3 protein: CASSLRGNTEAFF
CDR3 DNA: TGTGCCAGCAGTTTGAGAGGGAACACTGAAGCTTTCTTT

D gene: -
clone size: -
J gene: TRBJ1-4
V gene: TRBV3-1/TRBV3-2
CDR3 protein: CASSETDSNEKLFF
CDR3 DNA: TGTGCCAGCAGCGAGACAGACTCTAATGAAAAACTGTTTTTT

D gene: -
clone size: -
J gene: TRBJ2-1
V gene: TRBV18
CDR3 protein: CASSPGLNSYNEQFF
CDR3 DNA: TGTGCCAGCTCACCCGGACTCAACTCCTACAATGAGCAGTTCTTC

D gene: -
clone size: -
J gene: TRBJ1-5
V gene: TRBV7-9
CDR3 protein: CASSLHGGVGNQPQHF
CDR3 DNA: TGTGCCAGCAGTTTGCACGGGGGGGTCGGCAATCAGCCCCAGCATTTT

D gene: -
clone size: -
J gene: TRBJ2-3
V gene: TRBV4-3
CDR3 protein: CASSQVHGFQDTQYF
CDR3 DNA: TGCGCCAGCAGCCAAGTCCACGGTTTTCAAGATACGCAGTATTTT

D gene: -
clone size: -
J gene: TRBJ1-2
V gene: TRBV10-3
CDR3 protein: CAISESGGANYGYTF
CDR3 DNA: TGTGCCATCAGTGAGTCAGGAGGGGCGAACTATGGCTACACCTTC

D gene: TRBD1
clone size: -
J gene: TRBJ1-1
V gene: TRBV2
CDR3 protein: CASLKNPGGTEAFF
CDR3 DNA: TGTGCCAGCCTTAAAAACCCAGGGGGCACTGAAGCTTTCTTT

D gene: -
clone size: -
J gene: TRBJ2-2
V gene: TRBV19
CDR3 protein: CASSWAGSITGELFF
CDR3 DNA: TGTGCCAGTTCCTGGGCGGGGTCGATCACCGGGGAGCTGTTTTTT

D gene: -
clone size: -
J gene: TRBJ1-2
V gene: TRBV15
CDR3 protein: CATSRPVAGIYGYTF
CDR3 DNA: TGTGCCACCAGCAGGCCTGTAGCGGGGATCTATGGCTACACCTTC

D gene: TRBD1
clone size: few
J gene: TRBJ1-5
V gene: TRBV7-9
CDR3 protein: CASSSGGGTGIQPQHF
CDR3 DNA: TGTGCCAGCAGCTCCGGGGGTGGGACAGGGATTCAGCCCCAGCATTTT

D gene: -
clone size: -
J gene: TRBJ1-2
V gene: TRBV6-5
CDR3 protein: CASSLGQFNYGYTF
CDR3 DNA: TGTGCCAGCAGTTTAGGACAGTTTAACTATGGCTACACCTTC

D gene: -
clone size: few
J gene: TRBJ1-6
V gene: TRBV14
CDR3 protein: CASSQDEGVLSYNSPLHF
CDR3 DNA: TGTGCCAGCAGCCAAGATGAGGGAGTCCTTTCCTATAATTCACCCCTCCACTTT

D gene: -
clone size: -
J gene: TRBJ1-1
V gene: TRBV6-8
CDR3 protein: CASSYSLAGVARATEAFF
CDR3 DNA: TGTGCCAGCAGTTACAGTTTGGCAGGGGTTGCGAGGGCAACTGAAGCTTTCTTT

D gene: -
clone size: few
J gene: TRBJ1-4
V gene: TRBV7-2
CDR3 protein: CASSLGGAEKLFF
CDR3 DNA: TGTGCCAGCAGCCTGGGGGGGGCCGAAAAACTGTTTTTT

D gene: -
clone size: once
J gene: TRBJ2-1
V gene: TRBV2
CDR3 protein: CASSERDLSYNEQFF
CDR3 DNA: TGTGCCAGCAGTGAGCGTGATCTCTCCTACAATGAGCAGTTCTTC

D gene: TRBD1
clone size: -
J gene: TRBJ2-7
V gene: TRBV7-9
CDR3 protein: CASSLVPGQGRYEQYF
CDR3 DNA: TGTGCCAGCAGCTTAGTACCTGGACAGGGTCGTTACGAGCAGTACTTC

D gene: TRBD2
clone size: -
J gene: TRBJ2-1
V gene: TRBV9
CDR3 protein: CASSGSGLAVVNEQFF
CDR3 DNA: TGTGCCAGCAGCGGTTCGGGACTAGCGGTCGTAAATGAGCAGTTCTTC

D gene: TRBD2
clone size: -
J gene: TRBJ2-1
V gene: TRBV28
CDR3 protein: CASSSPPGLSFGEQFF
CDR3 DNA: TGTGCCAGCAGTTCCCCTCCGGGACTAAGTTTTGGTGAGCAGTTCTTC

D gene: -
clone size: -
J gene: TRBJ1-6
V gene: TRBV7-2
CDR3 protein: CASSLLGQTNSPLHF
CDR3 DNA: TGTGCCAGCAGCTTATTAGGACAAACCAATTCACCCCTCCACTTT

D gene: TRBD1
clone size: -
J gene: TRBJ2-1
V gene: TRBV5-8
CDR3 protein: CASRPEGQGWNEQFF
CDR3 DNA: TGTGCCAGCAGGCCTGAGGGACAGGGGTGGAATGAGCAGTTCTTC

D gene: -
clone size: -
J gene: TRBJ2-7
V gene: TRBV6-5
CDR3 protein: CASSRVLYEQYF
CDR3 DNA: TGTGCCAGCAGCAGGGTTCTCTACGAGCAGTACTTC

D gene: -
clone size: -
J gene: TRBJ2-7
V gene: TRBV11-3
CDR3 protein: CASSNDRYEQYF
CDR3 DNA: TGTGCCAGCAGCAATGACAGGTACGAGCAGTACTTC

D gene: TRBD1
clone size: -
J gene: TRBJ1-5
V gene: TRBV19
CDR3 protein: CASSIQGAGIGSNQPQHF
CDR3 DNA: TGTGCCAGTAGTATACAGGGGGCAGGGATCGGGAGCAATCAGCCCCAGCATTTT

D gene: TRBD1
clone size: -
J gene: TRBJ2-2
V gene: TRBV5-6
CDR3 protein: CASSWDRSTGELFF
CDR3 DNA: TGTGCCAGCAGCTGGGACAGATCCACCGGGGAGCTGTTTTTT

D gene: TRBD1
clone size: -
J gene: TRBJ1-2
V gene: TRBV20-1
CDR3 protein: CSASPRTGVAGYTF
CDR3 DNA: TGCAGTGCTAGTCCCAGGACAGGCGTGGCTGGCTACACCTTC

D gene: TRBD1
clone size: -
J gene: TRBJ1-2
V gene: TRBV6-5
CDR3 protein: CASRVGGQGANGYTF
CDR3 DNA: TGTGCCAGCAGGGTCGGGGGACAGGGGGCTAATGGCTACACCTTC